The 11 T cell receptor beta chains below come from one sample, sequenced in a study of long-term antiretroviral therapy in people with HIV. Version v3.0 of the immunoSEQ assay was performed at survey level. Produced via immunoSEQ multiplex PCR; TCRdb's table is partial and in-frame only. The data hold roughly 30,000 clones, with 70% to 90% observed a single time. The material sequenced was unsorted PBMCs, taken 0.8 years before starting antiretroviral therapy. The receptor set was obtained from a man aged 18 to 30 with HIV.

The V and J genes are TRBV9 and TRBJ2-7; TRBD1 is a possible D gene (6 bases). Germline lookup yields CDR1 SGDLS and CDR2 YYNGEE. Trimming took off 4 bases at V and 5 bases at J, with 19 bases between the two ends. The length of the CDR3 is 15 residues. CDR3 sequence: CASSPHLQGFHEQYF. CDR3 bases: TGTGCCAGCAGCCCACATCTTCAGGGGTTCCACGAGCAGTACTTC.

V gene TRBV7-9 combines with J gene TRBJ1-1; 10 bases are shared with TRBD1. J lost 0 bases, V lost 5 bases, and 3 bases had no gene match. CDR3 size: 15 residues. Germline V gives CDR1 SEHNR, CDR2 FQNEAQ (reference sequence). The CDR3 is CASSPGQGLNTEAFF. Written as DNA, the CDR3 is TGTGCCAGCAGCCCGGGACAGGGGCTGAACACTGAAGCTTTCTTT.

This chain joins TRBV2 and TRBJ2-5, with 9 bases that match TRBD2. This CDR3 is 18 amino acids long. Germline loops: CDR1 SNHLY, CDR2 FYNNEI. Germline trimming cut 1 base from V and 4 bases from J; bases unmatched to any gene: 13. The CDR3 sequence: CASSEGGGRVRWGETQYF. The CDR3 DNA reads TGTGCCAGCAGTGAAGGGGGCGGGAGGGTCCGTTGGGGAGAGACCCAGTACTTC.

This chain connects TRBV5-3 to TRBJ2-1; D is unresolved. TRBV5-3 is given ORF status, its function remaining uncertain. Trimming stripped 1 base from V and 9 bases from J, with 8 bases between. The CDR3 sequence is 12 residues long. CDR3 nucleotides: TGTGCCAGAAGCTTGACCAATATTGAGCAGTTCTTC. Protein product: CARSLTNIEQFF.

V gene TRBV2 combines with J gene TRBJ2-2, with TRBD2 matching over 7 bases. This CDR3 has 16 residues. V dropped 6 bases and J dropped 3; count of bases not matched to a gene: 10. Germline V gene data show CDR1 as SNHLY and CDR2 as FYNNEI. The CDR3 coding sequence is TGTGCCAGCAGACGCCCGGGACTAAAAGACACCGGGGAGCTGTTTTTT. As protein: CASRRPGLKDTGELFF. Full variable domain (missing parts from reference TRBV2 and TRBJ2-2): EPEVTQTPSHQVTQMGQEVILRCVPISNHLYFYWYRQILGQKVEFLVSFYNNEISEKSEIFDDQFSVERPDGSNFTLKIRSTKLEDSAMYFCASRRPGLKDTGELFFGEGSRLTVL.

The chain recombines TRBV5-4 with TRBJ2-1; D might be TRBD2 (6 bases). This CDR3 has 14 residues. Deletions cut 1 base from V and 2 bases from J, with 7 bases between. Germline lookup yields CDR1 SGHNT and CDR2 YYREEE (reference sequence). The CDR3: CASSLTSPYNEQFF. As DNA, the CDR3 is TGTGCCAGCAGCTTGACTAGCCCCTACAATGAGCAGTTCTTC. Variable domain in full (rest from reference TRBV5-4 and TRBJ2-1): ETGVTQSPTHLIKTRGQQVTLRCSSQSGHNTVSWYQQALGQGPQFIFQYYREEENGRGNFPPRFSGLQFPNYSSELNVNALELDDSALYLCASSLTSPYNEQFFGPGTRLTVL.

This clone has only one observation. DNA for the CDR3: TGTGCCAGCAGCTGGGTCGCTGAAGCTTTCTTT. Translating it yields CASSWVAEAFF. The chain carries TRBV7-9 and TRBJ1-1; D not certain. V lost 4 bases to trimming and J lost 6 bases, with 6 bases between them. This CDR3 is built from 11 residues. Germline V lookup: CDR1 SEHNR, CDR2 FQNEAQ (reference sequence).

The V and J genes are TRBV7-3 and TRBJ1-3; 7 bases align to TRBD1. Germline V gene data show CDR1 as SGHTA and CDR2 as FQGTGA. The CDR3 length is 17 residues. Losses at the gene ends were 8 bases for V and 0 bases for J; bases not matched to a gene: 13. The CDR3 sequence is CASGLPHRGSSGNTIYF. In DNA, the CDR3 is TGTGCCAGCGGACTCCCCCACAGGGGCTCCTCTGGAAACACCATATATTTT.

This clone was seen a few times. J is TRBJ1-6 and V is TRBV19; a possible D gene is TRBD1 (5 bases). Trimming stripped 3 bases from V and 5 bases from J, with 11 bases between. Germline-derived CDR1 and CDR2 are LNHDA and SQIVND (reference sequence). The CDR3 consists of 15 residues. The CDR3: CASSISGGDNSPLHF. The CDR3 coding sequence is TGTGCCAGTAGTATTTCGGGAGGGGATAATTCACCCCTCCACTTT.

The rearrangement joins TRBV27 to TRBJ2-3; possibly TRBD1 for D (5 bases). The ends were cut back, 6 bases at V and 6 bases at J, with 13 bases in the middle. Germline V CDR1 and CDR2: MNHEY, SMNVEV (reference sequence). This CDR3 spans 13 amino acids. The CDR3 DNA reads TGTGCCAGCAGGCAAGGGGATCGTGATACGCAGTATTTT. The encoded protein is CASRQGDRDTQYF.

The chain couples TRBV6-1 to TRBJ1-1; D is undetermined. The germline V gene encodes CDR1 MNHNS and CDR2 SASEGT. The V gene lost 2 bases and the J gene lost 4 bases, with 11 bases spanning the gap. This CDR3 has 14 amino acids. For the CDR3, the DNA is TGTGCCAGCAGTGAATCTGGGAGGAGCACTGAAGCTTTCTTT. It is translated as CASSESGRSTEAFF.